Listed here is a single T cell receptor beta chain. The sample is drawn from a study of shared clonotypes between healthy human individuals. Profiling relied on immunoSEQ multiplex PCR, and the TCRdb table lists in-frame clones only, not all of them. In the table there are 2.3 million or so clones, 93% of which are singletons. The sequence derives from a man between 18 and 35 years old in good health. Some clones in this sample may be carry-over from other donors' samples. The sequenced sample was naive CD4+ T cells from PBMCs. The subset was: CD45RA+ positively selected.

CDR3 region: CATSRWLAAYNEQFF. CDR3 bases: TGTGCCACCAGCAGATGGCTAGCGGCTTACAATGAGCAGTTCTTC. The chain employs TRBV15 and TRBJ2-1; TRBD2 matches 7 bases. CDR3 length: 15 residues. V lost 2 bases, J lost 4 bases, and 5 bases stayed unmatched. The germline gives CDR1 LNHNV, CDR2 YYDKDF (reference sequence).